The sequence of this T cell receptor (beta chain) was determined in a study of OX40 agonist ivuxolimab in advanced cancers. Overall study context: The diagnoses of dose-escalation patients were hepatocellular carcinoma, melanoma, renal cell or head and neck cancer. With a range of roughly 20 to 90, age averaged approximately 55 years, and roughly 80% were male. Overall study results and limits: Expanded clones tended on average to be more numerous among CD8+ T cells than CD4+. Clonal expansion from baseline to week 6 occurred in both CD4+ and CD8+ T cells.

The length of the CDR3 is 12 residues. Germline CDR1 is SEHNR and CDR2 is FQNEAQ (reference sequence). Trimming cost V 5 bases and J 8 bases, with 12 bases left between them. On this clone: Its antigen remains unknown.

This table comes from immunoSEQ multiplex PCR, and its TCRdb copy is limited to in-frame clones, with some not included. This table holds over 75,000 clones, just over 90% found once. The TCR sequence derives from an adult with an advanced solid tumor such as melanoma, head and neck, liver or kidney cancer. Here the sequenced sample was CD4+ or CD8+ T cells sorted from blood, taken in a trial of the OX40 agonist ivuxolimab. This chain uses TRBV7-9 with TRBJ1-2; D is undetermined. The CDR3 region is CASSPPLGGYTF. As DNA, the CDR3 is TGTGCCAGCAGCCCCCCCTTGGGCGGCTACACCTTC.